The T cell receptor beta chain described here comes from a study of T cell changes during pregnancy in multiple sclerosis. Assay: immunoSEQ multiplex PCR; the TCRdb copy retains only in-frame clones and omits some. This repertoire shows about 42,000 clones, roughly 84% found once; its top ten account for about 0.64%. Sequencing used CD4+ T cells from peripheral blood mononuclear cells, obtained before pregnancy. The sequence came from a female donor with multiple sclerosis, enrolled in a pregnancy study.

The CDR3 nucleotides read TGTGCCAGTAGTATAGTGGGACAGCTAAACTATGGCTACACCTTC. This encodes CASSIVGQLNYGYTF. The genes are TRBV19 and TRBJ1-2, with 7 bases that match TRBD1. V lost 1 base to trimming and J lost 2 bases; unmatched junction nucleotides: 4. Germline lookup yields CDR1 LNHDA and CDR2 SQIVND (reference sequence). The CDR3 covers 15 residues.